This is a list of T cell receptor beta chains from one sample in a study of OX40 agonist ivuxolimab in advanced cancers. Generated by immunoSEQ multiplex PCR, the TCRdb table keeps only in-frame clones and is missing some. The table lists roughly 80,000 clones, roughly nine tenths of them singletons. This specimen consisted of CD4+ or CD8+ T cells sorted from blood, obtained in a trial of the OX40 agonist ivuxolimab. The receptors shown here come from an adult with an advanced solid tumor such as melanoma, head and neck, liver or kidney cancer. The CDR3 runs from the conserved cysteine through the conserved F or W. D genes are given only for firm matches. Not all rows give a size; the values are once, few, many and, for expanded clones, a class.

TRBV12-5,TRBJ1-3,14,NA,NA,TGTGCTAGTGGTACCAGACTCTCTGGAAACACCATATATTTT,CASGTRLSGNTIYF
TRBV9,TRBJ2-5,14,NA,TRBD2,TGTGCCAGCAGCCTCTCCGGGAGGGCTGAGACCCAGTACTTC,CASSLSGRAETQYF
TRBV6-5,TRBJ1-2,15,few,NA,TGTGCCAGCACCCCCTTTGTAGCCTTCCCTTATGGCTACACCTTC,CASTPFVAFPYGYTF
TRBV11-2,TRBJ2-3,13,once,NA,TGTGCCAGCAGCTTGGGCTTCACAGATACGCAGTATTTT,CASSLGFTDTQYF
TRBV29-1,TRBJ1-1,8,few,NA,TGCAGCGGGGATGAAGCTTTCTTT,CSGDEAFF
TRBV6-6,TRBJ1-3,13,NA,NA,TGTGCCAGCAGTTACGTCCCTGGAAACACCATATATTTT,CASSYVPGNTIYF
TRBV7-2,TRBJ2-1,15,NA,TRBD2,TGTGCCAGCAGCCGCGGGACTAGCGTCTACAATGAGCAGTTCTTC,CASSRGTSVYNEQFF
TRBV5-1,TRBJ2-2,15,NA,NA,TGCGCCAGCAGCTTAGGGGGATCAGGAACCGGGGAGCTGTTTTTT,CASSLGGSGTGELFF
TRBV7-8,TRBJ2-7,14,once,TRBD2,TGTGCCAGCAGAAGACTAGCGGGATCCTACGAGCAGTACTTC,CASRRLAGSYEQYF
TRBV5-6,TRBJ2-1,14,NA,NA,TGTGCCAGCAGCTTCCTAGCGAATAACAATGAGCAGTTCTTC,CASSFLANNNEQFF
TRBV5-8,TRBJ2-3,11,NA,NA,TGTGCCAGCAGCTTTCCCTATACGCAGTATTTT,CASSFPYTQYF
TRBV18,TRBJ1-1,14,few,NA,TGTGCCAGCTCACCCCAGCGGGAGGTCCCTGAAGCTTTCTTT,CASSPQREVPEAFF